These 22 T cell receptor beta chains came from one sample sequenced in a study of cytomegalovirus exposure and HLA in healthy donors (dated 2017 in TCRdb). Libraries were constructed by the immunoSEQ multiplex PCR assay. The multiplex PCR relied on a mix of 60 forward primers for TCR Vbeta segments and 13 reverse primers for TCR Jbeta segments. Not all clones reach the TCRdb copy of this immuneACCESS table, which keeps in-frame sequences only. Checked studies attribute under half of the gap to unresolved V genes and leave the rest unexplained. Recorded for this sample are 100,000 to 140,000 clones; about 74% of them occurred a single time. The ten biggest clones cover approximately 14% of the sample. The specimen sequenced was PBMCs. The receptor set was obtained from a woman between 35 and 50 years old in good health and CMV-seropositive.

J is TRBJ1-1 and V is TRBV4-2; 8 nucleotides align to TRBD1. The ends lost 4 bases at V and 1 base at J; junction bases unmatched: 11. The length of the CDR3 is 17 residues. Germline V gives CDR1 LGHNA, CDR2 YNFKEQ. CDR3 sequence reads: CASSRGQGPRENTEAFF. For the CDR3, the DNA is TGTGCCAGCAGCCGAGGACAGGGTCCCCGAGAGAACACTGAAGCTTTCTTT.

The chain is built from TRBV6-1 and TRBJ1-2, with D maybe TRBD1 (5 bases). Per the germline V gene, CDR1 is MNHNS and CDR2 is SASEGT. The CDR3 runs 12 residues. V dropped 6 bases and J dropped 7 bases, with 12 bases sitting between them. CDR3: CASRHTTGGYTF. In DNA, the CDR3 is TGTGCCAGCAGGCATACTACAGGTGGCTACACCTTC.

A single count supports this clone. The genes are TRBV11-2 and TRBJ2-2, with 8 nucleotides matching TRBD1. CDR3 length equals 14 residues. Germline values: CDR1 SGHAT, CDR2 FQNNGV. V trimming: 4 bases; J trimming: 4 bases; junction bases outside the gene matches: 2. The CDR3: CASSSQGATGELFF. In DNA form, the CDR3 reads TGTGCCAGCAGCTCCCAGGGGGCCACCGGGGAGCTGTTTTTT.

V is TRBV7-9 and J is TRBJ1-5; D perhaps matches TRBD1 (5 bases). V dropped 4 bases and J dropped 8 bases, with 18 bases sitting between them. The CDR3 extends over 15 amino acids. Germline CDR1 is SEHNR and CDR2 is FQNEAQ (reference sequence). The CDR3 reads CASSSGRDPGEPQHF. The CDR3 nucleotides read TGTGCCAGCAGCTCCGGGAGGGACCCTGGAGAGCCCCAGCATTTT.

The V gene is TRBV10-3, the J gene TRBJ1-4; no clear D gene. The CDR3 consists of 13 residues. V lost 5 bases and J lost 3, with 7 bases in between. Germline V gene sequence: CDR1 ENHRY, CDR2 SYGVKD. The CDR3 sequence is CAISPTANEKLFF. The CDR3, as DNA: TGTGCCATCAGTCCCACTGCTAATGAAAAACTGTTTTTT.

This clone appeared a few times. The rearrangement uses TRBV10-3 and TRBJ1-5; no definite D call. Germline CDR1 reads ENHRY; CDR2 reads SYGVKD. The CDR3 is 15 residues long. The germline V and J ends were trimmed by 1 base and 4 bases, with 11 bases remaining between them. DNA of the CDR3: TGTGCCATCAGTGAGTTTGGGCAGGAAAATCAGCCCCAGCATTTT. As protein: CAISEFGQENQPQHF.

This CDR3 reads CASSLTQGLQGTQYF. The CDR3, as DNA: TGTGCCAGCAGCTTAACTCAGGGACTACAGGGGACCCAGTACTTC. The J gene is TRBJ2-5, the V gene TRBV7-3; a weak D match, TRBD2 (7 bases). The germline V and J ends were trimmed by 0 bases and 7 bases, with 15 bases remaining between them. The CDR3 extends over 15 amino acids. The V gene's germline CDR1 is SGHTA and CDR2 FQGTGA.

The chain has TRBV15 and TRBJ2-2, with D hard to call. CDR1 is LNHNV and CDR2 is YYDKDF in the germline V gene (reference sequence). Trimming removed 2 bases at V and 2 bases at J, with 6 bases between. The CDR3 contains 14 residues. The CDR3: CATSRNINTGELFF. The CDR3 DNA follows: TGTGCCACCAGCAGAAACATCAACACCGGGGAGCTGTTTTTT.

This clone was observed a handful of times. This chain's CDR3 is CASSPGTSGPYEQYF. The CDR3 coding sequence is TGCGCCAGCAGCCCTGGGACTAGCGGACCCTACGAGCAGTACTTC. This rearrangement joins TRBV4-3 to TRBJ2-7; the match to TRBD2 covers 11 bases. In germline, CDR1 is LGHNA, CDR2 YSLEER. Trimming cost V 4 bases and J 2 bases; bases outside gene matches: 4. This CDR3 has 15 residues.

This clone was picked up one time. The chain links TRBV7-2 to TRBJ2-3, with TRBD2 matching over 8 bases. Germline V gene data show CDR1 as SGHTA and CDR2 as FQGNSA. V shed 5 bases and J 0 bases; nucleotides not matched to a gene: 7. The CDR3 has 16 amino acids. The CDR3 reads CASSRSPGGSTDTQYF. CDR3 nucleotide sequence: TGTGCCAGCAGCCGTTCACCGGGGGGGAGCACAGATACGCAGTATTTT.

This clone occurred once. This sample includes further DNA sequences coding for the same CDR3. V and J are TRBV30 and TRBJ1-3, with 8 bases aligning to TRBD1. This CDR3 region has 14 residues. Per germline, CDR1 GTSNPN and CDR2 SVGIG (reference sequence). The V and J ends lost 5 bases and 1 base, in that order; junction bases with no gene match: 4. CDR3 amino acids: CAWGTGGSGNTIYF. In DNA, the CDR3 is TGTGCCTGGGGAACAGGGGGATCTGGAAACACCATATATTTT. The full variable domain, rest sourced from reference TRBV30 and TRBJ1-3, is SQTIHQWPATLVQPVGSPLSLECTVEGTSNPNLYWYRQAAGRGLQLLFYSVGIGQISSEVPQNLSASRPQDRQFILSSKKLLLSDSGFYLCAWGTGGSGNTIYFGEGSWLTVV.

In DNA form, the CDR3 reads TGCGCCAGCAGGAGACAGGGGGCCCCAGATACGCAGTATTTT. It encodes CASRRQGAPDTQYF. The rearrangement joins TRBV5-1 to TRBJ2-3, with 10 bases identical to TRBD1. In germline, CDR1 is SGHRS, CDR2 YFSETQ. Trimming removed 5 bases from V and 4 bases from J; junction bases left unmatched: 4. The CDR3 spans 14 residues.

V usage is TRBV4-1 and J usage is TRBJ1-6; a possible D gene is TRBD1 (5 bases). CDR1 MGHRA and CDR2 YSYEKL come from the germline V gene. The CDR3 contains 15 residues. V was shortened by 0 bases and J by 7 bases, with 10 bases between the two germline ends. The CDR3 DNA follows: TGCGCCAGCAGCCAAGAATCGGGGGTCAATTCACCCCTCCACTTT. Encoded protein: CASSQESGVNSPLHF.

In its sample, this clone was seen a few times. J is TRBJ1-2 and V is TRBV5-6; D remains unclear. There are 13 residues in the CDR3. Trimming took off 0 bases at V and 2 bases at J, with 5 bases between the two ends. Germline loops: CDR1 SGHDT, CDR2 YYEEEE. The CDR3 nucleotides read TGTGCCAGCAGCTTGGGGCAGAACTATGGCTACACCTTC. Translated: CASSLGQNYGYTF.

This clone was seen only a few times. J is TRBJ2-5 and V is TRBV6-1; D is possibly TRBD1 (5 bases). The CDR3 sequence is 14 residues long. V lost 10 bases and J 2 bases, leaving 17 bases between the germline ends. CDR1 is MNHNS and CDR2 is SASEGT in the germline V gene. The DNA of the CDR3 is TGTGCCACCGCCGTGGGGCAGGGACAAGAGACCCAGTACTTC. This codes for CATAVGQGQETQYF.

The chain carries TRBV6-5 and TRBJ1-1; 7 nucleotides agree with TRBD1. Germline V gives CDR1 MNHEY, CDR2 SVGAGI. V lost 6 bases, J lost 3 bases, and 10 bases stayed unmatched. The CDR3 consists of 15 residues. CDR3 DNA sequence: TGTGCCAGCAGCAGACAGGGTTGGGGGGACACTGAAGCTTTCTTT. Translating it yields CASSRQGWGDTEAFF.

This chain uses TRBV18 with TRBJ2-1; a weak D match, TRBD1 (5 bases). Trimming cost V 4 bases and J 1 base, with 8 bases left between them. The CDR3 contains 14 residues. The germline gives CDR1 KGHSH, CDR2 LQKENI. The DNA of the CDR3 is TGTGCCAGCTCACTACAGGATTCCTACAATGAGCAGTTCTTC. It translates to CASSLQDSYNEQFF.

V gene TRBV7-2 combines with J gene TRBJ1-6; TRBD1 matches at 7 bases. The CDR3 loop spans 14 amino acids. With V trimmed by 5 bases and J by 6 bases, 4 bases remained unmatched. Germline V lookup: CDR1 SGHTA, CDR2 FQGNSA. The CDR3 reads CASSPGGGNSPLHF. As DNA, the CDR3 is TGTGCCAGCAGCCCAGGGGGAGGTAATTCACCCCTCCACTTT. Using reference TRBV7-2 and TRBJ1-6 for the parts outside the CDR3, the full variable domain is GAGVSQSPSNKVTEKGKDVELRCDPISGHTALYWYRQSLGQGLEFLIYFQGNSAPDKSGLPSDRFSAERTGGSVSTLTIQRTQQEDSAVYLCASSPGGGNSPLHFGNGTRLTVT.

This clone was counted between two and nine times. The chain links TRBV2 to TRBJ2-5, with D uncertain. The CDR3 has 12 amino acids. Germline CDR1 is SNHLY and CDR2 is FYNNEI. Deletions cut 5 bases from V and 0 bases from J, with 4 bases between. CDR3 amino acids: CASSSYQETQYF. The CDR3 DNA is TGTGCCAGCAGTTCCTACCAAGAGACCCAGTACTTC.

J is TRBJ1-5 and V is TRBV6-6, with 7 bases aligning to TRBD1. Germline V CDR1 and CDR2: MNHNY, SVGAGI (reference sequence). This CDR3 has 15 amino acids. V lost 7 bases, J lost 0 bases, and 6 bases stayed unmatched. CDR3 protein: CASTPTGLSNQPQHF. The CDR3 bases are TGTGCCAGCACCCCGACAGGGCTTAGCAATCAGCCCCAGCATTTT.

The chain recombines TRBV29-1 with TRBJ1-1; 8 bases line up with TRBD1. This CDR3 has 12 residues. CDR1 is SQVTM, CDR2 ANQGSEA, per germline. With 1 base clipped from V and 11 bases from J, the junction kept 6 bases outside the gene matches. This CDR3 is CSVEGIQGGAFF. The CDR3, as DNA: TGCAGCGTTGAAGGGATACAGGGGGGCGCTTTCTTT.

The chain couples TRBV7-3 to TRBJ2-3; 8 bases match TRBD2. This CDR3 is built from 13 residues. Germline trimming cut 8 bases from V and 2 bases from J; bases unmatched to any gene: 3. Germline loops: CDR1 SGHTA, CDR2 FQGTGA. The CDR3 DNA reads as TGTGCCAGCGGGCGGGGGGACACAGATACGCAGTATTTT. It yields the protein CASGRGDTDTQYF.